The clone carrying this T cell receptor (beta chain) is categorized as medium-sized. Its antigen is undetermined. The Oncomine TCR Beta short-read assay sequenced DNA from cultured CD4+ T cells. TCRdb passed the PCR reads through MiXCR, listing each CDR3 protein once. The profile shows some 9,500 distinct CDR3 sequences, about two thirds of them singletons. Treatment defined: approximately 11-day PBMC culture with coronavirus spike peptide pools or control peptides (ViraFEST assay). The CDR3 is made up of 13 amino acids. Trimming removed 6 bases from V and 3 bases from J, with 12 bases in between. The V gene's germline CDR1 is MNHEY and CDR2 SMNVEV (reference sequence). This sample stems from a study of vaccination and CD4 T cells after COVID-19. Study in general: The convalescents comprised six males and four females, two of them Hispanic.

This clonotype originated in a human donor who had recovered from COVID-19. Source: CD4+ T cells from blood, cultured in vitro, taken before SARS-CoV-2 vaccination. The gene calls are TRBV27 and TRBJ2-7; unclear D gene. CDR3 protein: CASRPNQDYEQYF. The CDR3 coding sequence is TGTGCCAGCAGACCAAACCAAGACTACGAGCAGTACTTC.